The T cell receptor (beta chain) described here comes from a study of cytomegalovirus exposure and HLA in healthy donors. General study points: Near-uniform donor sequencing depth was presumed by presence/absence analyses.

The CDR3 spans 15 residues. After removal of 5 bases from V and 7 bases from J, the junction contained 7 bases not matched to a gene. CDR1 is MNHNS and CDR2 is SASEGT in the germline V gene. Remarks on this clone: The antigen remains undetermined.

PCR primers comprised 60 Vbeta and 13 Jbeta primers. Data came from immunoSEQ multiplex PCR; TCRdb stores just in-frame clones and leaves some out. Of about 130,000 clones listed, more than 70% are singletons. The receptor was derived from a man aged 30 to 45 in good health and CMV-seronegative. The sequenced sample consisted of PBMCs. The chain couples TRBV6-1 to TRBJ2-2; 10 bases map to TRBD1. The CDR3 DNA follows: TGTGCCAGCAGTTTCGGACAGGGGGTGGGCGGGGAGCTGTTTTTT. Its translation: CASSFGQGVGGELFF.